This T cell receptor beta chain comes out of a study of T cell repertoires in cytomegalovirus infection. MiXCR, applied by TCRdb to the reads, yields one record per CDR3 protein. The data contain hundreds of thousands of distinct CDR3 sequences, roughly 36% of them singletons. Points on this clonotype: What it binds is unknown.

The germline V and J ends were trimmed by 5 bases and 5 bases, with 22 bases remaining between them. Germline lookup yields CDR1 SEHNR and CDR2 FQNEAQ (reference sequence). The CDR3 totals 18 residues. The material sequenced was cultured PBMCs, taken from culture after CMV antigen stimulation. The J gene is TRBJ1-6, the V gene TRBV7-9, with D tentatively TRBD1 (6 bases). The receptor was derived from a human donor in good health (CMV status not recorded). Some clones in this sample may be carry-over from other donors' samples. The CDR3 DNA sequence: TGTGCCAGCAGCATCCGGGACACTAAACCCTGGGATAATTCACCCCTCCACTTT. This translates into CASSIRDTKPWDNSPLHF.